The rows below give T cell receptor beta chains drawn from one sample of a study of T cells after yellow fever vaccination. TCRdb redid the calling of the 5' RACE reads with MiXCR, one entry per CDR3 protein. The sample shows 300,000 to 400,000 distinct CDR3 sequences, around 12% of them seen only once. The sample in question was CD4+ T cells sorted from PBMCs, obtained 15 days after the yellow fever booster vaccination. Source of these receptors: a man aged 18-30 years who received the YFV17D yellow fever vaccine. Both conserved end residues are part of each CDR3. The D gene is left open where the match is weak. Size is omitted from some rows. Given values are once, few, many or a class for expanded clones.

j_call v_call clone_size d_call cdr3_nt cdr3_aa
TRBJ2-3 TRBV7-2 few TRBD2 TGTGCCAGCAGCCCGACTAGCGGGGGGGGGACAGATACGCAGTATTTT CASSPTSGGGTDTQYF
TRBJ2-1 TRBV5-1 - TRBD2 TGCGCCAGCAGCTTGACTCTACTAGCGGGGACCTACAATGAGCAGTTCTTC CASSLTLLAGTYNEQFF
TRBJ1-6 TRBV20-1 few - TGCAGTGCTAGGTTTAGCAGTTCGCCCCTCCACTTT CSARFSSSPLHF
TRBJ2-2 TRBV27 - - TGTGCCAGCAGTTTTGGTTGGGGCGCCGCAAACGGGGAGCTGTTTTTT CASSFGWGAANGELFF
TRBJ2-2 TRBV6-1 - - TGTGCCAGCGGGGGCCGCAGGGGCGGGGAGCTGTTTTTT CASGGRRGGELFF
TRBJ1-1 TRBV7-9 - - TGTGCCAGCAGGTTCACAGACGGTAACACTGAAGCTTTCTTT CASRFTDGNTEAFF
TRBJ2-2 TRBV12-3/TRBV12-4 - - TGTGCCAGCAGGCGAGGGGCCGGGGAGCTGTTTTTT CASRRGAGELFF
TRBJ2-3 TRBV7-2 many - TGTGCCAGCAGCCCCTACAGCACGCAGTATTTT CASSPYSTQYF
TRBJ1-1 TRBV4-3 few TRBD1 TGCGCCAGCAGCCAGGGACAGCCGGGGACTGAAGCTTTCTTT CASSQGQPGTEAFF
TRBJ1-5 TRBV7-9 - - TGTGCCGGGGGAGACGGGTTTAATCAGCCCCAGCATTTT CAGGDGFNQPQHF
TRBJ1-1 TRBV2 - - TGTGCCAGCAGTGAGTCCCTTCTAGCTTTCTTT CASSESLLAFF
TRBJ1-3 TRBV7-2 - - TGTGCCAGCAGCTTTGGGGGAAACACCATATATTTT CASSFGGNTIYF
TRBJ2-5 TRBV4-2 many TRBD2 TGTGCCAGCAGCCAATGGGCGGGGGAAGAGACCCAGTACTTC CASSQWAGEETQYF
TRBJ1-1 TRBV28 - - TGTGCCAGCAGGACCTACAGGGTGATGAACACTGAAGCTTTCTTT CASRTYRVMNTEAFF
TRBJ1-5 TRBV5-1 - - TGCGCCAGCAGCCCGGGCGGATCACGAGGTCAGCCCCAGCATTTT CASSPGGSRGQPQHF
TRBJ1-6 TRBV5-1 few - TGCGCCAGCAGCTTGGCGGGGGATTCACCCCTCCACTTT CASSLAGDSPLHF
TRBJ2-3 TRBV20-1 - TRBD2 TGCAGTGTCCCCAGCGGGGGGCGAGATACGCAGTATTTT CSVPSGGRDTQYF
TRBJ2-5 TRBV28 - - TGTGCCAGCAGTTTATTAGCTGGACGTGAGACCCAGTACTTC CASSLLAGRETQYF
TRBJ2-1 TRBV5-1 few TRBD1 TGCGCCAGCAGCATAGCCGGGACAGGGGTATCTGAGCAGTTCTTC CASSIAGTGVSEQFF
TRBJ1-3 TRBV10-3 few - TGTGCCATCAGTGGCCGGGGGGGACCTGCTGGAAACACCATATATTTT CAISGRGGPAGNTIYF
TRBJ2-3 TRBV5-1 few TRBD2 TGCGCCAGCAGCATCTTGGGACTAGGAGATACGCAGTATTTT CASSILGLGDTQYF
TRBJ1-4 TRBV9 few - TGTGCCAGCAGCAAAAACAGCGCGCATAATGAAAAACTGTTTTTT CASSKNSAHNEKLFF
TRBJ2-7 TRBV6-5 few TRBD1 TGTGCCAGCAGTTACTCATCGACAGGGTCCTACGAGCAGTACTTC CASSYSSTGSYEQYF
TRBJ1-2 TRBV6-6 - TRBD1 TGTGCCAGCAGCCGGGGGACGACAGGGATAAATGGCTACACCTTC CASSRGTTGINGYTF
TRBJ1-3 TRBV7-2 many - TGTGCCAGCATGGCATTCTCTGGAAACACCATATATTTT CASMAFSGNTIYF
TRBJ1-6 TRBV4-3 few - TGCGCCAGCAGCCAGCACCTACGAGGGGGGACCGTTGGGTCACCCCTCCACTTT CASSQHLRGGTVGSPLHF
TRBJ1-1 TRBV12-3/TRBV12-4 few - TGTGCCAGCAGTTTTCGGACAGAAGCTTTCTTT CASSFRTEAFF
TRBJ2-3 TRBV7-9 many - TGTGCCAGCAGAAGTACAGATACGCAGTATTTT CASRSTDTQYF
TRBJ2-3 TRBV10-3 - - TGTGCCATCAGCCTTCGGGGGAGCACAGATACGCAGTATTTT CAISLRGSTDTQYF
TRBJ1-5 TRBV4-2 - - TGTGCCAGCAGCCAACCCCTAGCGGGGACTCGGCACGGCAATCAGCCCCAGCATTTT CASSQPLAGTRHGNQPQHF
TRBJ1-1 TRBV6-6 - - TGTGCCAGCAATCGGAACACTGAAGCTTTCTTT CASNRNTEAFF
TRBJ2-5 TRBV5-1 few TRBD1 TGCGCCAGCAGCTTTGCCAGGGGGCTGCAAGAGACCCAGTACTTC CASSFARGLQETQYF
TRBJ2-1 TRBV20-1 many - TGCAGTGCTAGCCCCTTTAGTGGTGAGCAGTTCTTC CSASPFSGEQFF
TRBJ2-1 TRBV7-6 few TRBD2 TGTGCCAGCAGCTTAGCGGTCCGGGCTAGCGGGGACAATGAGCAGTTATTC CASSLAVRASGDNEQLF
TRBJ2-7 TRBV7-9 few - TGTGCCAGCAGTGGTTGGGGAGAGCAGTACTTC CASSGWGEQYF
TRBJ2-5 TRBV7-3 many - TGTGCCAGCAGCGTGGACAGGGGGAAACTAGCGGGGATCCAAGAGACCCAGTACTTC CASSVDRGKLAGIQETQYF
TRBJ2-3 TRBV24-1 - - TGTGCCACCAGTGGGAGGGGGCCGACAGATACGCAGTATTTT CATSGRGPTDTQYF
TRBJ2-1 TRBV7-2 few - TGTGCCAGCAGCTCGCAATTCAATGAGCAGTTCTTC CASSSQFNEQFF
TRBJ1-4 TRBV27 few - TGTGCCAGCAGTCGAGGGTTACTTAATGAAAAACTGTTTTTT CASSRGLLNEKLFF
TRBJ1-5 TRBV12-3/TRBV12-4 few - TGTGCCAGCAGTTTCCCCCCCGGGGCGGAAGGGCCCCAGCATTTT CASSFPPGAEGPQHF